This TCR beta chain is drawn from a study of T cells in Graves' hyperthyroidism and ophthalmopathy. Study-wide points: With a median lead of 6.5 months before onset, the model predicted ophthalmopathy.

The germline V and J ends were trimmed by 6 bases and 6 bases, with 13 bases remaining between them. The germline V gene encodes CDR1 MDHEN and CDR2 SYDVKM. The CDR3 runs 13 residues. This clonotype was counted at least ten times. Its target is unknown. Using RNA transcripts as the source, TCR beta CDR3 regions were amplified. First-round RT-PCR targeting the TCR CDR3 was performed with the HTBI primer set. Using its own MiXCR run on the multiplex PCR reads, TCRdb lists one record per CDR3 protein. The table lists about 420,000 distinct CDR3 sequences, roughly an eighth of them singletons, with less than 6.5% in the top ten.

Sequencing was performed on blood. The gene calls are TRBV28 and TRBJ2-3; tentatively, D is TRBD2 (5 bases). This receptor was taken from a woman aged 18-30 years with Graves' hyperthyroidism. CDR3 loop: CASRSAAPDTQYF. CDR3 DNA sequence: TGTGCCAGCAGGTCAGCGGCCCCCGATACGCAGTATTTT.